This entry lists 2 T cell receptor beta chains sequenced from one sample in a study of cytomegalovirus exposure and HLA in healthy donors. The PCR had 60 Vbeta and 13 Jbeta primers. Method: immunoSEQ multiplex PCR; TCRdb's copy keeps in-frame clones and lacks some. The table has roughly 180,000 clones, more than 60% seen once. The specimen sequenced was PBMCs. The receptors were sampled from a woman aged 30 to 39 in good health and CMV-seropositive.

V usage is TRBV7-6 and J usage is TRBJ2-7; 8 bases align to TRBD1. CDR3 length: 18 residues. With 4 bases clipped from V and 0 bases from J, the junction kept 14 bases outside the gene matches. Germline assignment: CDR1 SGHVS and CDR2 FNYEAQ. CDR3 residues: CASSSQLSTGASSYEQYF. CDR3 DNA: TGTGCCAGCAGCTCGCAGCTCTCGACAGGGGCAAGCTCCTACGAGCAGTACTTC.

V and J are TRBV27 and TRBJ1-5, with D possibly matching TRBD1 (5 bases). This CDR3 contains 11 residues. Germline V gene data show CDR1 as MNHEY and CDR2 as SMNVEV (reference sequence). Between the trimmed V and J ends, which lost 10 bases and 7 bases, there was a span of 11 bases. CDR3: CAIGVSQPQHF. In nucleotides, the CDR3 is TGTGCCATAGGGGTATCACAGCCCCAGCATTTT.